These 7 T cell receptor beta chains share one sample of origin, sequenced in a study of blood T cells in healthy people across ages. Then a second PCR, running about 6 to 11 cycles, was carried out with a sample-barcoded 5' primer and a J-beta primer mix. MiXCR, run by TCRdb on the 5' RACE reads, gives a single entry per CDR3 protein. The data hold about 1.4 million distinct CDR3 sequences, with approximately 59% observed a single time. Sequencing was performed on blood. The receptors shown here come from a man younger than 35 in good health.

The chain employs TRBV15 and TRBJ2-7; TRBD1 matches at 8 bases. The V gene's germline CDR1 is LNHNV and CDR2 YYDKDF (reference sequence). The CDR3 length is 14 residues. V lost 3 bases, J lost 6 bases, and 7 bases stayed unmatched. The CDR3 DNA reads TGTGCCACCAGCAGTTCAGGGGGCGCGTTCGAGCAGTACTTC. Its translation: CATSSSGGAFEQYF.

This chain connects TRBV2 to TRBJ2-7; a possible D gene is TRBD1 (6 bases). V was trimmed by 6 bases and J by 6 bases, leaving 27 bases between them. The CDR3 consists of 17 residues. CDR1 SNHLY and CDR2 FYNNEI come from the germline V gene. The CDR3 loop is CASSGAFTGLDSGEQYF. The CDR3 DNA sequence: TGTGCCAGCAGCGGGGCGTTCACAGGGCTGGATTCTGGCGAGCAGTACTTC. The whole variable domain, remainder taken from reference TRBV2 and TRBJ2-7, is EPEVTQTPSHQVTQMGQEVILRCVPISNHLYFYWYRQILGQKVEFLVSFYNNEISEKSEIFDDQFSVERPDGSNFTLKIRSTKLEDSAMYFCASSGAFTGLDSGEQYFGPGTRLTVT.

Written as DNA, the CDR3 is TGCAGCGCCTCGCGCGTCGACACAGATACGCAGTATTTT. This codes for CSASRVDTDTQYF. The chain combines TRBV29-1 with TRBJ2-3; no firm D call. The CDR3 contains 13 residues. Germline lookup yields CDR1 SQVTM and CDR2 ANQGSEA. The V end was cut by 7 bases, the J end by 2 bases, with 13 bases between.

This sequence joins TRBV20-1 and TRBJ2-5, with D perhaps matching TRBD1 or TRBD2 (5 bases each). Matching the DNA end better, TRBJ2-7 makes the J call doubtful. This CDR3 comprises 14 residues. Germline V gives CDR1 DFQATT, CDR2 SNEGSKA (reference sequence). The CDR3 spells CSARDRDGLYEQYF. The CDR3 DNA follows: TGCAGTGCTAGAGACCGGGACGGACTTTACGAGCAGTACTTC.

J is TRBJ2-7 and V is TRBV6-6; D perhaps matches TRBD2 (6 bases). The CDR3 totals 17 residues. From germline, CDR1 is MNHNY and CDR2 SVGAGI (reference sequence). V gave up 0 bases and J gave up 1 base, with 16 bases separating them. CDR3 bases: TGTGCCAGCAGTTACTCTCTAGACCACCGGGGGTCCTACGAGCAGTACTTC. It translates to CASSYSLDHRGSYEQYF.

The CDR3 spells CASSEPPSAKYF. The CDR3 nucleotides read TGTGCCAGCAGTGAACCGCCCTCAGCAAAGTACTTC. The chain combines TRBV2 with TRBJ2-7, with D hard to call. This CDR3 region has 12 residues. The V end was cut by 2 bases, the J end by 11 bases, with 13 bases between. CDR1 SNHLY and CDR2 FYNNEI come from the germline V gene.

This clonotype was observed a few times. The gene calls are TRBV7-9 and TRBJ1-4; maybe TRBD1 (5 bases). V lost 4 bases and J 4 bases, leaving 16 bases between the germline ends. The germline V gene encodes CDR1 SEHNR and CDR2 FQNEAQ (reference sequence). This CDR3 spans 16 amino acids. The CDR3 sequence is CASSSSDPGYNEKLFF. The CDR3 bases are TGTGCCAGCAGCTCCTCCGATCCAGGGTATAATGAAAAACTGTTTTTT. Variable domain in full (rest from reference TRBV7-9 and TRBJ1-4): DTGVSQNPRHKITKRGQNVTFRCDPISEHNRLYWYRQTLGQGPEFLTYFQNEAQLEKSRLLSDRFSAERPKGSFSTLEIQRTEQGDSAMYLCASSSSDPGYNEKLFFGSGTQLSVL.